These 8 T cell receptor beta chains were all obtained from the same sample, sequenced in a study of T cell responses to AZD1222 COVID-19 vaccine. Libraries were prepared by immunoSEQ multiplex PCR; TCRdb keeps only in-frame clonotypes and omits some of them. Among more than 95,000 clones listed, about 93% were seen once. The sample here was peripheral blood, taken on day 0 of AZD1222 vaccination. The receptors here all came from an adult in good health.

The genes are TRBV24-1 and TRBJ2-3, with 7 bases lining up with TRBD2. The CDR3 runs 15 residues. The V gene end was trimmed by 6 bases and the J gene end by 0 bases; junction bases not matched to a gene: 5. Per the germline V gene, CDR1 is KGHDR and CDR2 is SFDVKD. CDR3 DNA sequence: TGTGCCACCAGTCCTGGGGGGGGAAGCACAGATACGCAGTATTTT. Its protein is CATSPGGGSTDTQYF.

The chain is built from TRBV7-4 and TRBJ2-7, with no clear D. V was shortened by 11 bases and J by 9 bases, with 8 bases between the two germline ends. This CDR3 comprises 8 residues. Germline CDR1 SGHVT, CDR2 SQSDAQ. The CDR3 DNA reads TGTGCCCAATTCTGGCAGTACTTC. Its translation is CAQFWQYF.

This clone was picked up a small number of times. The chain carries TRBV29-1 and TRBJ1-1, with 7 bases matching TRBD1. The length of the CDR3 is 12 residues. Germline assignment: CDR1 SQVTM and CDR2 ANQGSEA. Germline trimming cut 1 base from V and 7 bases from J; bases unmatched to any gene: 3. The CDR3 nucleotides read TGCAGCGTTGAAGGGGACAGCGGTGAAGCTTTCTTT. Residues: CSVEGDSGEAFF.

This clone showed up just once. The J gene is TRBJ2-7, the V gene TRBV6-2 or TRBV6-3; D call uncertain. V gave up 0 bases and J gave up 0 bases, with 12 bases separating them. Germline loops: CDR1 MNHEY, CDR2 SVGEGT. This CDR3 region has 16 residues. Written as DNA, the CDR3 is TGTGCCAGCAGTTACTCTTTACGGGTGATCTCCTACGAGCAGTACTTC. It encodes CASSYSLRVISYEQYF.

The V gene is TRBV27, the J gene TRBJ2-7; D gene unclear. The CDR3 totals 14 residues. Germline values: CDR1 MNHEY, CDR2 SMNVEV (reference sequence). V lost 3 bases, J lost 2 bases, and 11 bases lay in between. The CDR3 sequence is CASSFHGPPYEQYF. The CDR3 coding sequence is TGTGCCAGCAGTTTCCACGGCCCCCCCTACGAGCAGTACTTC.

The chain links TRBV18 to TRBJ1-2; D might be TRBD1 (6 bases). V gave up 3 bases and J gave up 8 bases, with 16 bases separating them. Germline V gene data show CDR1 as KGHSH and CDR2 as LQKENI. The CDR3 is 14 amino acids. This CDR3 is CASSPTEQGTGYTF. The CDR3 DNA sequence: TGTGCCAGCTCACCGACGGAACAGGGAACAGGCTACACCTTC. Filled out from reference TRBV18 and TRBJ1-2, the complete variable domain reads NAGVMQNPRHLVRRRGQEARLRCSPMKGHSHVYWYRQLPEEGLKFMVYLQKENIIDESGMPKERFSAEFPKEGPSILRIQQVVRGDSAAYFCASSPTEQGTGYTFGSGTRLTVV.

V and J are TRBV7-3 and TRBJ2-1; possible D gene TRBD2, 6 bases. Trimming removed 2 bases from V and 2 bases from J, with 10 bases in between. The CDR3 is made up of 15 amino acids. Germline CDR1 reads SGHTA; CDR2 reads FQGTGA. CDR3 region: CASSLGGTTYNEQFF. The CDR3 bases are TGTGCCAGCAGCTTAGGCGGGACCACCTACAATGAGCAGTTCTTC.

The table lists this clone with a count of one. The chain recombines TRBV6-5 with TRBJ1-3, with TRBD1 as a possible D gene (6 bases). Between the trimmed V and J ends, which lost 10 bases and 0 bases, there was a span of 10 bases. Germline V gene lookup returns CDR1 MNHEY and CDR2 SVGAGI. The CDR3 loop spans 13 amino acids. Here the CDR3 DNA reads TGTGCCACTGGACAGCACTCTGGAAACACCATATATTTT. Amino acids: CATGQHSGNTIYF.